These 5 T cell receptor beta chains came from one sample sequenced in a study of T cell responses to AZD1222 COVID-19 vaccine. The assay was immunoSEQ multiplex PCR, and TCRdb's table has in-frame clones only and misses some. The sample gives about 70,000 clones, about 85% of which show up once; approximately 20% is in the top ten. Source: peripheral blood, taken on day 0 of AZD1222 vaccination. The receptor source for this set is an adult in good health.

The J gene is TRBJ1-1, the V gene TRBV6-6; 12 positions agree with TRBD1. The germline V gene encodes CDR1 MNHNY and CDR2 SVGAGI (reference sequence). CDR3 size: 15 residues. Trimming cost V 6 bases and J 7 bases; bases outside gene matches: 9. Here the CDR3 reads CASRTPGTGGGEAFF. For the CDR3, the DNA is TGTGCCAGCAGGACCCCCGGGACAGGGGGCGGTGAAGCTTTCTTT.

This clone was recorded a few times. The rearrangement links TRBV27 to TRBJ1-5, with D maybe TRBD1 (5 bases). The CDR3 runs 13 residues. Germline V gives CDR1 MNHEY, CDR2 SMNVEV (reference sequence). Trimming shortened V by 4 bases and J by 10 bases, and 14 bases separated the two germline ends. CDR3 sequence (DNA): TGTGCCAGCAGTTCCAGACCCGGGGGACCCCAGCATTTT. Translated, it gives CASSSRPGGPQHF.

The V gene is TRBV9, the J gene TRBJ2-3, with D possibly matching TRBD2 (6 bases). CDR1 is SGDLS and CDR2 is YYNGEE in the germline V gene. There are 15 residues in the CDR3. V lost 4 bases to trimming and J lost 2 bases, with 14 bases between them. CDR3 loop: CASSPGLRDTDTQYF. As DNA, the CDR3 is TGTGCCAGCAGCCCAGGGTTGCGGGACACAGATACGCAGTATTTT.

The rearrangement links TRBV6-5 to TRBJ1-2; 7 bases fit TRBD1. Germline assignment: CDR1 MNHEY and CDR2 SVGAGI. This CDR3 comprises 13 residues. Germline trimming cut 5 bases from V and 4 bases from J; bases unmatched to any gene: 4. The CDR3 nucleotides read TGTGCCAGCAGTATCGACAGGGTCTATGGCTACACCTTC. This codes for CASSIDRVYGYTF.

The rearrangement uses TRBV7-9 and TRBJ2-3; D ambiguous. Germline assignment: CDR1 SEHNR and CDR2 FQNEAQ (reference sequence). The V and J ends lost 2 bases and 3 bases respectively, with 3 bases between them. This CDR3 is 12 amino acids long. CDR3 DNA sequence: TGTGCCAGCAGCTTAATAACAGATACGCAGTATTTT. Amino acids: CASSLITDTQYF.